The subject of this entry is one T cell receptor (beta chain). What it recognizes is unknown. The sample comes from a study of cytomegalovirus exposure and HLA in healthy donors. Study outcomes and limitations: Cytomegalovirus-associated status was assigned to roughly 160 TCR beta chains. According to a subsequent analysis, TCR clusters from the first cohort were inclined to appear together in the 110 or so validation repertoires.

CDR1 and CDR2 (germline): MDHEN, SYDVKM. The CDR3 loop spans 13 amino acids. V was trimmed by 6 bases and J by 2 bases, leaving 10 bases between them. Generated by immunoSEQ multiplex PCR, the TCRdb table keeps only in-frame clones and is missing some. In the table there are roughly 56,000 clones, approximately 92% of which are singletons. The chain has TRBV28 and TRBJ2-5; unclear D gene. The sample was PBMCs. The sequence was obtained from a man between 18 and 29 years old in good health and CMV-seronegative. The CDR3, as DNA: TGTGCCAGCAGCTCGACACCACAAGAGACCCAGTACTTC. Translation gives CASSSTPQETQYF.